This T cell receptor (beta chain) was recovered during a study of blood T cell repertoires in COVID-19. Study-wide context: There were acute and convalescent COVID-19 samples, and they came from the United States, Italy and Spain. Nucleic acid was either cDNA or gDNA, and it came from T cells, B-cell-depleted T cells, or PBMCs.

Original handling: Counts of nucleated cells, estimated from reference gene primer amplification, were obtained. Method: immunoSEQ multiplex PCR; TCRdb's copy keeps in-frame clones and lacks some. V, J and clone size are taken as reported in that table, and D and trimming were inferred from the DNA itself. There are 270,000 or so clones in the sample; around 82% occur only once, and 3.1% lies in the top ten. Sequences were obtained from peripheral blood. The clonotype was recovered from a woman between 18 and 29 years old with acute or convalescent COVID-19.

CDR3 protein: CASSDWDSDQPQHF. The DNA for the CDR3 is TGTGCCAGCAGTGACTGGGACAGTGATCAGCCCCAGCATTTT. The rearrangement uses TRBV2 and TRBJ1-5; 7 bases are a match to TRBD1. The CDR3 is 14 amino acids. CDR1 is SNHLY, CDR2 FYNNEI, per germline. With 3 bases clipped from V and 5 bases from J, the junction kept 4 bases outside the gene matches. The whole variable domain, remainder taken from reference TRBV2 and TRBJ1-5, is EPEVTQTPSHQVTQMGQEVILRCVPISNHLYFYWYRQILGQKVEFLVSFYNNEISEKSEIFDDQFSVERPDGSNFTLKIRSTKLEDSAMYFCASSDWDSDQPQHFGDGTRLSIL.